This T cell receptor (beta chain) was identified in a study of regulatory T cells in long-lasting Graves disease. CDR3 length: 17 amino acids. With 3 bases clipped from V and 4 bases from J, the junction kept 9 bases outside the gene matches. Germline V gene lookup returns CDR1 LNHDA and CDR2 SQIVND (reference sequence). Building the TCR beta libraries relied on iRepertoire HTBI primers, and CDR3 regions underwent Arm-PCR. TCRdb re-analysed the multiplex PCR reads in MiXCR, keeping a single row per CDR3 protein. The sample includes about 470,000 distinct CDR3 sequences, 20% to 25% of them seen just once. The time point is: persistent/refractory GD, antithyroid drugs over 5 years with positive TRAb. RNA from PBMCs was the source of the TCR library.

The TCR comes from a female donor with Graves disease. V gene TRBV19 combines with J gene TRBJ2-5; 12 nucleotides line up with TRBD2. This specimen was peripheral blood mononuclear cells (PBMCs), taken when the disease was refractory, from a patient treated with antithyroid drugs. The CDR3 DNA is TGTGCCAGTAGTATCCTTTCGACTAGCGGGAGTCGAGAGACCCAGTACTTC. It yields the protein CASSILSTSGSRETQYF.